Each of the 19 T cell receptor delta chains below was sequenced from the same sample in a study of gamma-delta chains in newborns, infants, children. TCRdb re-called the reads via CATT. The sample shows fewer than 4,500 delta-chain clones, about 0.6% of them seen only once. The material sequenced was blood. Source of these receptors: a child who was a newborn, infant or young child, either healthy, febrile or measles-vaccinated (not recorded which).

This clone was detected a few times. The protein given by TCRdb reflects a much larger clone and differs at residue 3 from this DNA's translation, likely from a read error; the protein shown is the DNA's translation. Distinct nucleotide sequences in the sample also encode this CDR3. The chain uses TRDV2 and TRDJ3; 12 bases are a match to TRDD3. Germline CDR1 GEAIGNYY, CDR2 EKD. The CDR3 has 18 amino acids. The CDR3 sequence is CARDTGGYSSWDTRQMFF. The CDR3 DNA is TGTGCCCGTGACACTGGGGGATACAGCTCCTGGGACACCCGACAGATGTTTTTC.

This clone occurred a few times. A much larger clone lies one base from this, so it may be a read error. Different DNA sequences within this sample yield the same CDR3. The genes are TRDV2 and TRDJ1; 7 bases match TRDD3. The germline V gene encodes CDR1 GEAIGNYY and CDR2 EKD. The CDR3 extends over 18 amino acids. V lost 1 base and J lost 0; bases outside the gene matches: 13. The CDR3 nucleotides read TGTGCCTGTGACACGGGCGGGGGATCAACCTTGTACACCGATAAACTCATCTTT. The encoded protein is CACDTGGGSTLYTDKLIF.

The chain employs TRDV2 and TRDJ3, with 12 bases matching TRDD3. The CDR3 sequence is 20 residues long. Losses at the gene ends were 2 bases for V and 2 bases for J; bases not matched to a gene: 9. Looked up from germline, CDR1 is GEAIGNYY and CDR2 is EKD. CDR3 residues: CACDKYWGIQVTWDTRQMFF. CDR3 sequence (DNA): TGTGCCTGTGACAAGTACTGGGGGATACAGGTTACCTGGGACACCCGACAGATGTTTTTC.

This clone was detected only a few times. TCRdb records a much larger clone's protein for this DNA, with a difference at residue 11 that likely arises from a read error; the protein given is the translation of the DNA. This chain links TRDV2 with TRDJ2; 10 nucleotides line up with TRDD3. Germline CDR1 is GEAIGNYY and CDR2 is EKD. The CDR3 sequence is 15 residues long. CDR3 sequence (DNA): TGTGCCTGTGACAAACTGGGGGATTTGACAACACAACTCTTCTTT. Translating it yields CACDKLGDLTTQLFF.

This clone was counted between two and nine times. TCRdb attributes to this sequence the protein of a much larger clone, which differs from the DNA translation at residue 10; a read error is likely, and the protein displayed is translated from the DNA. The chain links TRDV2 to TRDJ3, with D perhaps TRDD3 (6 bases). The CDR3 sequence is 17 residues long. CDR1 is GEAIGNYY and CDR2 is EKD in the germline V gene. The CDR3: CACDTWGDSRDTRQMFF. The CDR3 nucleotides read TGTGCCTGTGACACCTGGGGGGACTCCCGGGACACCCGACAGATGTTTTTC.

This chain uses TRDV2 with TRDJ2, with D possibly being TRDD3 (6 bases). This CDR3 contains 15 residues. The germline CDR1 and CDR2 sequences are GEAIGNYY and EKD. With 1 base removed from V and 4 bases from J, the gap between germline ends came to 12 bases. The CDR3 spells CACDTMGVETAQLFF. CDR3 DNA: TGTGCCTGTGACACAATGGGGGTCGAGACAGCACAACTCTTCTTT.

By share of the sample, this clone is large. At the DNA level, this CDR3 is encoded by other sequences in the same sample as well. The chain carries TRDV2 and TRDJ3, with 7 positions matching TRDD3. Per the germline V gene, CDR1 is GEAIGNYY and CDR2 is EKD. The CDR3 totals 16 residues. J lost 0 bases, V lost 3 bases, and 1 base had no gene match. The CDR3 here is CACDWGSSWDTRQMFF. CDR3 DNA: TGTGCCTGTGACTGGGGGAGCTCCTGGGACACCCGACAGATGTTTTTC.

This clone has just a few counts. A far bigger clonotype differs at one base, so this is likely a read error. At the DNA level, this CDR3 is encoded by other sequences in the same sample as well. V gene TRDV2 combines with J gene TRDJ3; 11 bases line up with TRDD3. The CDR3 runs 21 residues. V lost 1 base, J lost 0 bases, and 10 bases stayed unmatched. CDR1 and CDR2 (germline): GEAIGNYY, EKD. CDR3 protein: CACDTPHGGYGSSWDTRQMFF. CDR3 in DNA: TGTGCCTGTGACACGCCCCATGGGGGATACGGGAGCTCCTGGGACACCCGACAGATGTTTTTC.

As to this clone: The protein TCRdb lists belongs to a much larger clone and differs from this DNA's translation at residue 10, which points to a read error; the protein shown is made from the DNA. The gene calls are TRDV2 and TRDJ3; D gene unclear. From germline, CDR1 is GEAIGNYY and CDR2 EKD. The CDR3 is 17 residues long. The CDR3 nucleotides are TGTGCCTGTGACACCGTACTGAGCTCCCGGGACACCCGACAGATGTTTTTC. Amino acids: CACDTVLSSRDTRQMFF.

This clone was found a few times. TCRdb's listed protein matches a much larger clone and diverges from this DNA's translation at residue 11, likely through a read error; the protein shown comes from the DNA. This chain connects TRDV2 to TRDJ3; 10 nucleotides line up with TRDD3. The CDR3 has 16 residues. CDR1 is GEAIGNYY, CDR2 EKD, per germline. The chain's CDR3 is CACDVLGDWDARQMFF. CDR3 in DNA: TGTGCCTGTGACGTACTGGGGGATTGGGACGCCCGACAGATGTTTTTC.

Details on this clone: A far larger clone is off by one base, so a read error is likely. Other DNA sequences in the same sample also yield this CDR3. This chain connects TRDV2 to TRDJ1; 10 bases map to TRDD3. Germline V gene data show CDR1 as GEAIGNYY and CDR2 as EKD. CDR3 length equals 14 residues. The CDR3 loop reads CACDDVLGDLKLIF. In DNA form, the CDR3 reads TGTGCATGTGACGATGTACTGGGGGATCTCAAACTCATCTTT.

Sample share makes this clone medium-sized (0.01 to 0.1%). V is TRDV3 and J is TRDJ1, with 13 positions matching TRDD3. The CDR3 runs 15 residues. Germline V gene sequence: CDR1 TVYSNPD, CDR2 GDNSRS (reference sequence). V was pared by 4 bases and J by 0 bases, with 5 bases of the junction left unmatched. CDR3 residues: CASYWGIRYTDKLIF. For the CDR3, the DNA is TGTGCCTCGTACTGGGGGATACGCTACACCGATAAACTCATCTTT.

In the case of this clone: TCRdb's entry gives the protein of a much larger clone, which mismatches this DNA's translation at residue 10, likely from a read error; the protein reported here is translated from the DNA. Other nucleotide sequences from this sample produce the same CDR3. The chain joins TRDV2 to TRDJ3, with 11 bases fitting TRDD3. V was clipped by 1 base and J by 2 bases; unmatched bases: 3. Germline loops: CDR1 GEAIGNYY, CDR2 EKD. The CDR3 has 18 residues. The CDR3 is CACDTGGYGPWDTRQMFF. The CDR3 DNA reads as TGTGCCTGTGACACTGGGGGATACGGACCCTGGGACACCCGACAGATGTTTTTC.

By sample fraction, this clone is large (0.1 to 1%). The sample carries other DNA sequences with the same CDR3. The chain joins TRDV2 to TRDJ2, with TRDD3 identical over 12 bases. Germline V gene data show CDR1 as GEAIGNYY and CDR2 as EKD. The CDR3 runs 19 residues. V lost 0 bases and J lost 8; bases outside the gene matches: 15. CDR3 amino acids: CACDTFLRPWGIRKAQLFF. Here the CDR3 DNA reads TGTGCCTGTGACACCTTCCTACGACCCTGGGGGATACGCAAGGCACAACTCTTCTTT.

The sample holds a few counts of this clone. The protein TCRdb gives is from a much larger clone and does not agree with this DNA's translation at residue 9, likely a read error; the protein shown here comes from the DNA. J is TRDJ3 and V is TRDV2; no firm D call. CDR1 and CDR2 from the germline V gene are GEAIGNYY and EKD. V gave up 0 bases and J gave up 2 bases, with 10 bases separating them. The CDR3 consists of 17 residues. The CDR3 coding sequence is TGTGCCTGTGACACCTGGGCTAACCCCTGGGACACCCGACAGATGTTTTTC. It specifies CACDTWANPWDTRQMFF.

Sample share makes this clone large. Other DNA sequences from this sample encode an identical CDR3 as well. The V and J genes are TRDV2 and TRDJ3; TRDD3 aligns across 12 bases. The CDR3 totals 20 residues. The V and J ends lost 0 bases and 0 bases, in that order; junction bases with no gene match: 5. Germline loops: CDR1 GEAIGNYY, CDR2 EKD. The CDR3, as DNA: TGTGCCTGTGACACCGTACTGGGGGATACCAGCTCCTGGGACACCCGACAGATGTTTTTC. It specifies CACDTVLGDTSSWDTRQMFF.

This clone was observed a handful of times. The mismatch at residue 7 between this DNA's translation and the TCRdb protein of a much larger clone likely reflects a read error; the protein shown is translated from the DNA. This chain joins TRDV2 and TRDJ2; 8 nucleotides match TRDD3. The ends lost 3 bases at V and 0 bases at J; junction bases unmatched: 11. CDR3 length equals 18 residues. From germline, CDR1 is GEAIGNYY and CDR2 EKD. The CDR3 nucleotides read TGTGCCTGTGACGAGTACTTGGGGATACCAACTTTGACAGCACAACTCTTCTTT. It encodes CACDEYLGIPTLTAQLFF.

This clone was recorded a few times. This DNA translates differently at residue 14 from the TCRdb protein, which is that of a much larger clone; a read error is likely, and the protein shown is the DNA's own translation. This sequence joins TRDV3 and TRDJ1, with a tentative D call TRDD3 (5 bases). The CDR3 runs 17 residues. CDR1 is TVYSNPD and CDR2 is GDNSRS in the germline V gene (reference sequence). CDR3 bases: TGTGCCCCCCTCCCTAAGTTCCCTCGGGGGTTCACCGATAGACTCATCTTT. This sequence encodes CAPLPKFPRGFTDRLIF.

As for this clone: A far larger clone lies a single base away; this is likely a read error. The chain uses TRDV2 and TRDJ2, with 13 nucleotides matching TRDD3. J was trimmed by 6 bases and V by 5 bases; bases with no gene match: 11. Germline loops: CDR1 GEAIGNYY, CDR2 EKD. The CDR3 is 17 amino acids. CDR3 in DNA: TGTGCCTGTGGCACTATCACTGGGGGATACGGGGCAGCACAACTCTTCTTT. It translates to CACGTITGGYGAAQLFF.